This T cell receptor beta chain was sequenced in a study of blood T cell repertoires in COVID-19. Study context: The cDNA or gDNA used as material had been derived from T cells, B-cell-depleted T cells, or PBMCs.

The CDR3 is 13 residues long. CDR1 is SSHAT, CDR2 FNYEAQ, per germline (reference sequence). Profiled with immunoSEQ multiplex PCR; TCRdb holds only in-frame clones, not every one. The sample has around 140,000 clones, around 86% seen once. About this clone itself: One junction end disagrees with the germline gene, perhaps due to a read error.

The TCR comes from a man aged 50-59 years with active COVID-19. Sample: peripheral blood. The chain combines TRBV7-7 with TRBJ2-5, with TRBD2 matching over 8 bases. The CDR3 region is CASSPGRDQTQYF. The CDR3 DNA follows: TGTGCTAGCAGCCCCGGGAGGGATCAGACCCAGTACTTC. Based on the CDR3 plus reference TRBV7-7 and TRBJ2-5, the full variable domain is GAGVSQSPRYKVTKRGQDVTLRCDPISSHATLYWYQQALGQGPEFLTYFNYEAQPDKSGLPSDRFSAERPEGSISTLTIQRTEQRDSAMYRCASSPGRDQTQYFGPGTRLLVL.